The 27 T cell receptor beta chains given below trace back to one sample, sequenced in a study of Tregs in tolerant kidney transplant recipients. Recipients received nonmyeloablative bone marrow transplants from related graft donors, with transient mixed chimerism. The repertoire was sequenced with immunoSEQ multiplex PCR; TCRdb's copy has only in-frame clones and lacks some. The sample yields about 90,000 clones, 93% seen once. Sample: CD4+ T cells from blood (PBMCs), taken 12 months after the transplant. The receptors originated from a human patient who received a combined kidney and bone marrow transplant. The graft donor may account for some of the T cells.

The chain recombines TRBV18 with TRBJ1-5; D not resolved. The CDR3 length is 14 residues. Germline-derived CDR1 and CDR2 are KGHSH and LQKENI. V lost 3 bases, J lost 6 bases, and 12 bases lay in between. DNA for the CDR3: TGTGCCAGCTCACCGGGAGAGGGAGGTCAGCCCCAGCATTTT. Its translation is CASSPGEGGQPQHF. Variable domain in full (rest from reference TRBV18 and TRBJ1-5): NAGVMQNPRHLVRRRGQEARLRCSPMKGHSHVYWYRQLPEEGLKFMVYLQKENIIDESGMPKERFSAEFPKEGPSILRIQQVVRGDSAAYFCASSPGEGGQPQHFGDGTRLSIL.

The gene calls are TRBV6-1 and TRBJ1-1; D possibly corresponds to TRBD1 (6 bases). The CDR3 extends over 14 amino acids. CDR1 and CDR2 from the germline V gene are MNHNS and SASEGT. V lost 4 bases to trimming and J lost 8 bases, with 17 bases between them. CDR3 in DNA: TGTGCCAGCAGTGTGGGGGGGGCCGGGGCCGAAGCTTTCTTT. Translation: CASSVGGAGAEAFF.

The chain carries TRBV6-5 and TRBJ2-3; 7 positions agree with TRBD2. The length of the CDR3 is 13 residues. Germline CDR1 reads MNHEY; CDR2 reads SVGAGI. J lost 1 base, V lost 10 bases, and 5 bases had no gene match. CDR3 sequence reads: CATQRDGTDTQYF. The CDR3 DNA is TGTGCCACTCAGCGGGACGGCACAGATACGCAGTATTTT.

The DNA for the CDR3 is TGTGCCAGCAGCAGGGACAGGGCATACGAGCAGTACTTC. Its translation is CASSRDRAYEQYF. The gene calls are TRBV11-1 and TRBJ2-7, with 9 nucleotides matching TRBD1. Germline values: CDR1 SGHAT, CDR2 FQDESV (reference sequence). The CDR3 runs 13 residues. After removal of 5 bases from V and 4 bases from J, the junction contained 3 bases not matched to a gene.

The chain joins TRBV19 to TRBJ2-2; 8 bases map to TRBD2. Germline V gives CDR1 LNHDA, CDR2 SQIVND (reference sequence). This CDR3 is 15 amino acids long. V shed 2 bases and J 5 bases; nucleotides not matched to a gene: 4. CDR3 sequence (DNA): TGTGCCAGTAGTATAATCGGGGGGGTGACCGGGGAGCTGTTTTTT. This encodes CASSIIGGVTGELFF. The full variable domain, its missing parts supplied by reference TRBV19 and TRBJ2-2, is DGGITQSPKYLFRKEGQNVTLSCEQNLNHDAMYWYRQDPGQGLRLIYYSQIVNDFQKGDIAEGYSVSREKKESFPLTVTSAQKNPTAFYLCASSIIGGVTGELFFGEGSRLTVL.

Regarding this clone: Different DNA sequences within this sample yield the same CDR3. In DNA, the CDR3 is TGTGCCAGCAGCCCAGACAGGTCCTACGAGCAGTACTTC. It encodes CASSPDRSYEQYF. The V call is TRBV7-6, the J call TRBJ2-7; possibly TRBD1 for D (6 bases). V lost 5 bases and J 1 base, leaving 9 bases between the germline ends. Per germline, CDR1 SGHVS and CDR2 FNYEAQ. CDR3 length: 13 residues.

The rearrangement uses TRBV19 and TRBJ2-2; 12 bases are a match to TRBD2. CDR3 length: 16 residues. The trim removed 5 bases at V and 6 bases at J, leaving 7 bases unmatched. Germline-derived CDR1 and CDR2 are LNHDA and SQIVND (reference sequence). This chain's CDR3 is CASSRLAGGPPGELFF. The CDR3 DNA is TGTGCCAGTAGTCGTCTAGCGGGAGGGCCCCCCGGGGAGCTGTTTTTT.

This clone appeared once. This sequence joins TRBV29-1 and TRBJ2-3; TRBD1 matches 10 bases. The V gene end was trimmed by 4 bases and the J gene end by 3 bases; junction bases not matched to a gene: 13. The CDR3 length is 17 residues. Germline-derived CDR1 and CDR2 are SQVTM and ANQGSEA. For the CDR3, the DNA is TGCAGCGTTGGTTCAAGGGGGACAGGGGTCCGAACAGATACGCAGTATTTT. Translating it yields CSVGSRGTGVRTDTQYF.

V gene TRBV7-3 combines with J gene TRBJ2-5; 7 positions match TRBD1. The CDR3 loop spans 13 amino acids. Unmatched junction bases numbered 3, after V lost 3 bases and J lost 5 bases. Per germline, CDR1 SGHTA and CDR2 FQGTGA. CDR3 in amino acids: CASSLRGRETQYF. CDR3 coding DNA: TGTGCCAGCAGCTTGAGGGGGCGGGAGACCCAGTACTTC.

The V gene is TRBV7-6, the J gene TRBJ1-2; 7 bases map to TRBD1. The trim removed 5 bases at V and 5 bases at J, leaving 8 bases unmatched. The CDR3 contains 14 residues. Germline CDR1 SGHVS, CDR2 FNYEAQ. CDR3 nucleotide sequence: TGTGCCAGCAGCCCGTTAGGGGGCGGGTATGGCTACACCTTC. Translating it yields CASSPLGGGYGYTF.

V usage is TRBV5-1 and J usage is TRBJ2-3; 9 bases match TRBD1. CDR1 and CDR2 (germline): SGHRS, YFSETQ. The CDR3 has 16 residues. Trimming removed 1 base from V and 2 bases from J; junction bases left unmatched: 5. The CDR3 loop is CASSLIGQGHTDTQYF. CDR3 sequence (DNA): TGCGCCAGCAGCTTGATAGGACAGGGGCACACAGATACGCAGTATTTT.

This chain uses TRBV7-2 with TRBJ1-5; TRBD1 agrees at 9 bases. Germline V gene data show CDR1 as SGHTA and CDR2 as FQGNSA. The ends lost 5 bases at V and 6 bases at J; junction bases unmatched: 5. The CDR3 contains 14 residues. The CDR3 DNA follows: TGTGCCAGCAGCAGGACAGGGGAGCGTCAGCCCCAGCATTTT. Its translation is CASSRTGERQPQHF.

Regarding this clone: The sample has other DNA sequences that encode this CDR3 too. The gene calls are TRBV7-6 and TRBJ1-6, with D perhaps TRBD1 (6 bases). V was cut by 2 bases and J by 8 bases, with 16 bases left in between. The CDR3 runs to 16 residues. Germline loops: CDR1 SGHVS, CDR2 FNYEAQ. The CDR3 DNA reads TGTGCCAGCAGCTTACATCCGGGACATAGGGATTCACCCCTCCACTTT. Residues: CASSLHPGHRDSPLHF.

V usage is TRBV2 and J usage is TRBJ2-1, with 13 bases identical to TRBD2. The trim removed 6 bases at V and 8 bases at J, leaving 10 bases unmatched. CDR1 SNHLY and CDR2 FYNNEI come from the germline V gene. This CDR3 spans 16 amino acids. The CDR3 is CASSPGTSGAPHEQFF. The CDR3 DNA is TGTGCCAGCAGCCCCGGGACTAGCGGGGCCCCACATGAGCAGTTCTTC. Full variable domain (missing parts from reference TRBV2 and TRBJ2-1): EPEVTQTPSHQVTQMGQEVILRCVPISNHLYFYWYRQILGQKVEFLVSFYNNEISEKSEIFDDQFSVERPDGSNFTLKIRSTKLEDSAMYFCASSPGTSGAPHEQFFGPGTRLTVL.

The chain recombines TRBV18 with TRBJ2-3; TRBD1 agrees at 7 bases. Germline CDR1 is KGHSH and CDR2 is LQKENI. V lost 4 bases and J lost 6; bases outside the gene matches: 19. The CDR3 consists of 18 residues. The chain's CDR3 is CASSRYVGGSAVEDTQYF. The CDR3 DNA reads as TGTGCCAGCTCACGCTACGTAGGGGGCTCAGCGGTTGAGGATACGCAGTATTTT.

This chain links TRBV5-1 with TRBJ2-7; 7 bases match TRBD1. The CDR3 covers 15 residues. The germline V gene has CDR1 SGHRS and CDR2 YFSETQ. Losses at the gene ends were 0 bases for V and 0 bases for J; bases not matched to a gene: 3. CDR3 protein: CASSLGQGVSYEQYF. CDR3 coding DNA: TGCGCCAGCAGCTTGGGGCAGGGGGTCTCCTACGAGCAGTACTTC.

V and J are TRBV6-5 and TRBJ1-2, with TRBD1 as a possible D gene (5 bases). V was pared by 6 bases and J by 7 bases, with 15 bases between. The CDR3 covers 13 residues. Germline CDR1 is MNHEY and CDR2 is SVGAGI. CDR3 residues: CASSPPGLGGYTF. The CDR3 bases are TGTGCCAGCAGCCCCCCAGGGCTAGGTGGCTACACCTTC.

The V and J genes are TRBV5-5 and TRBJ1-5; D is uncertain. Germline assignment: CDR1 SGHKS and CDR2 YYEKEE (reference sequence). There are 13 residues in the CDR3. The V gene lost 2 bases and the J gene lost 2 bases, with 5 bases spanning the gap. The CDR3 DNA reads as TGTGCCAGCAGCTTCGGGGGCAATCAGCCCCAGCATTTT. It codes for CASSFGGNQPQHF.

In this sample, this clone turned up once. The chain is built from TRBV7-9 and TRBJ2-3; tentative D call: TRBD2 (5 bases). V gave up 5 bases and J gave up 5 bases, with 11 bases separating them. The germline V gene has CDR1 SEHNR and CDR2 FQNEAQ (reference sequence). The length of the CDR3 is 13 residues. The CDR3 DNA is TGTGCCAGCAGCCAAACTAGGCAAGATACGCAGTATTTT. Translation gives CASSQTRQDTQYF. Drawing the rest from reference TRBV7-9 and TRBJ2-3, the complete variable domain is DTGVSQNPRHKITKRGQNVTFRCDPISEHNRLYWYRQTLGQGPEFLTYFQNEAQLEKSRLLSDRFSAERPKGSFSTLEIQRTEQGDSAMYLCASSQTRQDTQYFGPGTRLTVL.

The count of this clone is one. The rearrangement links TRBV11-3 to TRBJ2-1; TRBD2 might be the D (6 bases). CDR3 length: 14 amino acids. Trimming cost V 5 bases and J 7 bases, with 15 bases left between them. Looked up from germline, CDR1 is SGHNT and CDR2 is YENEEA. CDR3 in DNA: TGTGCCAGCAGCCGCGGCGGGATGGCGAATGAGCAGTTCTTC. It is translated as CASSRGGMANEQFF.

This clone was counted a few times. This same CDR3 is encoded by further DNA sequences in the sample. The rearrangement links TRBV6-1 to TRBJ1-6; D possibly corresponds to TRBD1 (5 bases). CDR1 is MNHNS, CDR2 SASEGT, per germline. CDR3 length: 15 amino acids. Between the trimmed V and J ends, which lost 5 bases and 9 bases, there was a span of 17 bases. The CDR3 bases are TGTGCCAGCAGTTCAGAATACAGGTCCGCTTCACCCCTCCACTTT. Translation gives CASSSEYRSASPLHF.

V usage is TRBV7-8 and J usage is TRBJ1-5; no clear D gene. The germline CDR1 and CDR2 sequences are SGHVS and FQNEAQ. This CDR3 comprises 16 residues. V was clipped by 1 base and J by 0 bases, with 10 bases between them. The CDR3 nucleotides are TGTGCCAGCAGCTTAGAGAGTAGAATTAGCAATCAGCCCCAGCATTTT. Translated: CASSLESRISNQPQHF.

This clone was observed a few times. The V and J genes are TRBV19 and TRBJ1-4; D ambiguous. In germline, CDR1 is LNHDA, CDR2 SQIVND (reference sequence). The CDR3 length is 13 residues. V was pared by 5 bases and J by 7 bases, with 11 bases between. The CDR3 region has the DNA TGTGCCAGTAGTCCGGGATGGGGTGAAAAACTGTTTTTT. It is translated as CASSPGWGEKLFF.

This rearrangement joins TRBV4-3 to TRBJ2-3, with 11 bases identical to TRBD2. There are 17 residues in the CDR3. In germline, CDR1 is LGHNA, CDR2 YSLEER. V shed 1 base and J 2 bases; nucleotides not matched to a gene: 5. The CDR3 loop is CASSQGTSGGNTDTQYF. The CDR3 nucleotides are TGCGCCAGCAGCCAAGGAACTAGCGGGGGCAACACAGATACGCAGTATTTT.

The CDR3 sequence is CASSQYRDLGNTIYF. Written as DNA, the CDR3 is TGCGCCAGCAGCCAATACCGGGACTTAGGAAACACCATATATTTT. The V gene is TRBV4-3, the J gene TRBJ1-3; a weak D match, TRBD1 (5 bases). The V and J ends lost 2 bases and 4 bases respectively, with 12 bases between them. The CDR3 is 15 residues long. Germline-derived CDR1 and CDR2 are LGHNA and YSLEER.

This chain uses TRBV18 with TRBJ2-1; perhaps TRBD2 as D (5 bases). Trimming took 3 bases from V and 2 from J, leaving 8 bases between them. The germline V gene encodes CDR1 KGHSH and CDR2 LQKENI. CDR3 length: 14 residues. CDR3 sequence reads: CASSPRTPYNEQFF. CDR3 DNA sequence: TGTGCCAGCTCACCCAGGACTCCCTACAATGAGCAGTTCTTC.

The chain is built from TRBV11-3 and TRBJ2-5, with TRBD1 as a possible D gene (6 bases). TRBJ2-7 explains the end of the DNA better; the J call may be wrong. Germline values: CDR1 SGHNT, CDR2 YENEEA. This CDR3 is 15 amino acids long. The CDR3 DNA reads as TGTGCCAGCAGCGCCGACAGGTTAAGCTCCTACGAGCAGTACTTC. It codes for CASSADRLSSYEQYF.